Listed below are T cell receptor beta chains from one sample, sequenced in a study of blood T cells in healthy people across ages. TCRdb passed the 5' RACE reads through MiXCR, listing each CDR3 protein once. The data hold some 1.4 million distinct CDR3 sequences, with 42% observed a single time. Sequencing was done on a sample of blood. Receptors were obtained from a woman aged 18-29 years in good health. Both conserved end residues are part of each CDR3. Fields, in order: D gene, J gene, V gene, clone size, CDR3 protein, CDR3 DNA. A D gene is named only where the DNA matches it firmly. Clone size is not always given. Where it is, it says once, few, many or a class for expanded clones.

.	TRBJ1-4	TRBV6-6	few	CASSQAPGNEKLFF	TGTGCCAGCAGCCAGGCCCCAGGCAATGAAAAACTGTTTTTT
TRBD2	TRBJ2-1	TRBV7-3	.	CASSLLAGELGEQFF	TGTGCCAGCAGCTTATTAGCGGGGGAGTTGGGTGAGCAGTTCTTC
.	TRBJ2-2	TRBV5-1	few	CASSQATNTGELFF	TGCGCCAGCTCACAGGCGACGAACACCGGGGAGCTGTTTTTT
.	TRBJ2-7	TRBV21-1	few	CASSLQGPTYEQYF	TGTGCCAGCAGCTTACAGGGGCCCACCTACGAGCAGTACTTC
TRBD2	TRBJ2-2	TRBV9	few	CASSFGGANTGELFF	TGTGCCAGCAGCTTCGGGGGGGCGAACACCGGGGAGCTGTTTTTT
.	TRBJ1-5	TRBV10-3	few	CAISATASNQPQHF	TGTGCCATCAGCGCGACAGCAAGCAATCAGCCCCAGCATTTT
TRBD1	TRBJ1-5	TRBV7-8	.	CASSSIRDRRNQPQHF	TGTGCCAGCAGCTCGATCCGGGACAGACGAAATCAGCCCCAGCATTTT
TRBD2	TRBJ2-1	TRBV12-3/TRBV12-4	.	CATGLAGSPGQFF	TGTGCCACCGGACTAGCGGGGTCCCCAGGGCAGTTCTTC
.	TRBJ1-5	TRBV20-1	few	CSARGVPEHQPQHF	TGCAGTGCTAGAGGTGTCCCCGAGCATCAGCCCCAGCATTTT
.	TRBJ2-3	TRBV7-2	many	CASSFSGTSTDTQYF	TGTGCCAGCAGCTTCAGCGGGACAAGCACAGATACGCAGTATTTT
TRBD2	TRBJ2-7	TRBV20-1	.	CSAYASGEPSYEQYF	TGCAGTGCTTACGCTAGCGGAGAACCATCCTACGAGCAGTACTTC
.	TRBJ2-3	TRBV20-1	once	CSAGASDTQYF	TGCAGTGCAGGGGCGTCAGATACGCAGTATTTT
.	TRBJ2-3	TRBV20-1	.	CSAVRGTDTQYF	TGCAGTGCGGTTCGTGGCACAGATACGCAGTATTTT
.	TRBJ2-1	TRBV20-1	.	CSARDIRAPLSAYNGQFF	TGCAGTGCTAGAGATATACGGGCACCCCTATCTGCTTACAATGGGCAGTTCTTC
.	TRBJ1-1	TRBV6-1	.	CASSEGGVESTEAFF	TGTGCCAGCAGTGAAGGGGGGGTAGAGTCCACTGAAGCTTTCTTT
.	TRBJ1-5	TRBV7-2	.	CASSLVARQPQHF	TGTGCCAGCAGCTTAGTGGCCCGTCAGCCCCAGCATTTT
.	TRBJ2-3	TRBV3-1	few	CASAKASGDTQYF	TGTGCCAGCGCCAAAGCCTCGGGGGATACGCAGTATTTT
.	TRBJ2-5	TRBV6-4	many	CASSRDIEETQYF	TGTGCCAGCAGCCGGGACATCGAAGAGACCCAGTACTTC
.	TRBJ2-7	TRBV15	.	CATSSDTAGEQYF	TGTGCCACCAGCAGCGACACAGCGGGCGAGCAGTACTTC
.	TRBJ2-7	TRBV7-2	.	CASTLGANEYEQYF	TGTGCCAGCACACTGGGGGCCAATGAGTACGAGCAGTACTTC
TRBD1	TRBJ2-3	TRBV28	.	CASTQRGQGADTQYF	TGTGCCAGCACCCAAAGAGGACAGGGGGCAGATACGCAGTATTTT
TRBD2	TRBJ2-1	TRBV7-7	.	CASSHTSGGLFYYNEQFF	TGTGCTAGCAGCCATACTAGCGGGGGGCTGTTTTACTACAATGAGCAGTTCTTC
.	TRBJ2-3	TRBV6-5	few	CASSYRLWTVTDTQYF	TGTGCCAGCAGTTACCGACTGTGGACAGTAACAGATACGCAGTATTTT
TRBD1	TRBJ1-1	TRBV2	.	CASSPRQGLAGTEAFF	TGTGCCAGCAGCCCTAGACAGGGATTAGCAGGCACTGAAGCTTTCTTT
TRBD2	TRBJ2-5	TRBV2	.	CASSVGLALGTQYF	TGTGCCAGCAGTGTGGGACTAGCTCTTGGGACCCAGTACTTC
TRBD1	TRBJ2-1	TRBV7-9	few	CASSPTGGRYNEQFF	TGTGCCAGCAGCCCAACAGGGGGACGCTACAATGAGCAGTTCTTC
TRBD1	TRBJ2-5	TRBV7-2	.	CASASQGGFQETQYF	TGTGCCAGCGCTTCACAGGGGGGATTTCAAGAGACCCAGTACTTC
.	TRBJ1-2	TRBV2	few	CASSEQVGATF	TGTGCCAGCAGTGAACAGGTGGGAGCCACCTTC
TRBD1	TRBJ2-1	TRBV28	few	CASSFSDRGAFLSEQFF	TGTGCCAGCAGTTTCTCCGACAGGGGTGCGTTTTTAAGTGAGCAGTTCTTC
.	TRBJ2-5	TRBV5-1	.	CASSLAGRDGKETQYF	TGCGCCAGCAGCTTGGCCGGGCGGGACGGAAAAGAGACCCAGTACTTC
.	TRBJ1-2	TRBV29-1	.	CGVGDNYGHTF	TGCGGCGTCGGGGACAACTATGGCCACACCTTC
TRBD2	TRBJ2-3	TRBV27	.	CASCSGDHTDTQYF	TGTGCCAGCTGTAGCGGGGATCACACAGATACGCAGTATTTT
TRBD1	TRBJ2-1	TRBV24-1	.	CATSDSQGQGSHNEQFF	TGTGCCACCAGTGATTCACAGGGACAGGGGTCCCACAATGAGCAGTTCTTC
TRBD1	TRBJ2-1	TRBV4-2	.	CASSQEGQGVDEQFF	TGTGCCAGCAGCCAAGAGGGACAGGGTGTCGATGAGCAGTTCTTC
.	TRBJ1-2	TRBV7-2	few	CASSFSTYGWESGGYTF	TGTGCCAGCAGCTTTAGTACCTATGGGTGGGAGTCCGGTGGCTACACCTTC
.	TRBJ1-1	TRBV6-1	.	CASSEIGTMNTEAFF	TGTGCCAGCAGTGAAATTGGGACAATGAACACTGAAGCTTTCTTT
TRBD1	TRBJ2-5	TRBV2	few	CASRTTRDRVNWAQYF	TGTGCCAGCAGGACCACCCGGGACAGGGTGAACTGGGCCCAGTACTTC
TRBD2	TRBJ2-5	TRBV6-5	few	CASRYSGGAEETQYF	TGTGCCAGCAGATATAGCGGGGGGGCCGAGGAGACCCAGTACTTC
.	TRBJ1-1	TRBV5-6	.	CASSQPENTEAFF	TGTGCCAGCAGCCAACCAGAGAACACTGAAGCTTTCTTT
.	TRBJ2-3	TRBV5-6	few	CASSLDKRDTQYF	TGTGCCAGCAGCTTGGACAAAAGGGATACGCAGTATTTT
.	TRBJ2-6	TRBV5-1	few	CASSGDTLTPRTGANVLTF	TGCGCCAGCAGCGGGGACACTCTTACCCCCAGGACTGGGGCCAACGTCCTGACTTTC
TRBD1	TRBJ1-2	TRBV27	.	CASSWARDRKQPHGYTF	TGTGCCAGCAGTTGGGCTCGGGACAGGAAACAACCCCATGGCTACACCTTC
TRBD1	TRBJ2-5	TRBV2	.	CASRPGTGGRETQYF	TGTGCCAGCAGGCCAGGGACAGGGGGTCGGGAGACCCAGTACTTC
.	TRBJ1-2	TRBV6-5	.	CASSYAMGSGYTF	TGTGCCAGCAGCTACGCCATGGGGTCGGGCTACACCTTC
.	TRBJ2-4	TRBV6-5	few	CASSNPTEKKYF	TGTGCCAGCAGTAATCCGACAGAAAAAAAGTACTTC
TRBD2	TRBJ2-1	TRBV20-1	.	CSAHTSDEWNEQFF	TGCAGTGCCCATACTAGCGACGAATGGAATGAGCAGTTCTTC
.	TRBJ2-1	TRBV4-1	few	CASGRRGTAGFSDEQFF	TGCGCCAGCGGACGTAGGGGGACAGCGGGATTTTCAGATGAGCAGTTCTTC
.	TRBJ2-7	TRBV7-9	few	CASSAEGHPYEQYF	TGTGCCAGCAGCGCAGAGGGACACCCCTACGAGCAGTACTTC
TRBD1	TRBJ2-3	TRBV5-1	few	CASSSIRDRPPHTQYF	TGCGCCAGCAGCTCAATCCGGGACAGGCCACCGCATACGCAGTATTTT
.	TRBJ1-5	TRBV2	.	CASSEAWTVNQPQHF	TGTGCCAGCAGTGAAGCCTGGACGGTGAATCAGCCCCAGCATTTT
.	TRBJ2-4	TRBV20-1	.	CSAREIAVAKNIQYF	TGCAGTGCTAGAGAAATAGCGGTAGCCAAAAACATTCAGTACTTC
.	TRBJ2-4	TRBV10-1	.	CASSESGATAKNIQYF	TGCGCCAGCAGTGAGTCCGGGGCTACAGCCAAAAACATTCAGTACTTC
TRBD1	TRBJ1-4	TRBV15	medium-sized	CATSPDRGSEKLFF	TGTGCCACCAGCCCCGACAGGGGGAGTGAAAAACTGTTTTTT